A single sample gave rise to the 25 T cell receptor beta chains below, sequenced in a study of blood T cell repertoires in COVID-19. Method: immunoSEQ multiplex PCR; TCRdb's copy keeps in-frame clones and lacks some. This sample has about 54,000 clones, with roughly 89% found just once. Sequenced input: peripheral blood. Receptors originate from a man aged 35-49 years with COVID-19, enrolled during active disease.

This chain connects TRBV19 to TRBJ2-2; 9 bases fit TRBD2. Per the germline V gene, CDR1 is LNHDA and CDR2 is SQIVND (reference sequence). The CDR3 runs 19 residues. The trim removed 6 bases at V and 4 bases at J, leaving 18 bases unmatched. The DNA for the CDR3 is TGTGCCAGTAGCAAAAGGGTGATAGCGGGAGCTGGGGCCACCGGGGAGCTGTTTTTT. Translating it yields CASSKRVIAGAGATGELFF.

This clone is termed medium-sized (0.01 to 0.1%). This chain joins TRBV6-5 and TRBJ2-7, with D tentatively TRBD1 (6 bases). Germline CDR1 is MNHEY and CDR2 is SVGAGI. V gave up 6 bases and J gave up 0 bases, with 12 bases separating them. The CDR3 is made up of 14 amino acids. CDR3 bases: TGTGCCAGCAGGAGGACAGTGATCTCCTACGAGCAGTACTTC. Translated: CASRRTVISYEQYF.

This sequence joins TRBV29-1 and TRBJ2-1; TRBD2 agrees at 10 bases. V was clipped by 6 bases and J by 9 bases; unmatched bases: 11. This CDR3 is built from 14 residues. The germline CDR1 and CDR2 sequences are SQVTM and ANQGSEA. CDR3 nucleotides: TGCAGCGTCGTCCCGACTAGCGGGCTTCCTGAGCAGTTCTTC. This codes for CSVVPTSGLPEQFF.

The chain links TRBV3-1 (or the pseudogene TRBV3-2) to TRBJ2-7; unclear D gene. From germline, CDR1 is LGHDT and CDR2 YNNKEL (reference sequence). V was clipped by 1 base and J by 9 bases, with 10 bases between them. CDR3 size: 12 residues. In DNA, the CDR3 is TGTGCCAGCAGCCAAGGCGCCAACGGGCAGTACTTC. The encoded protein is CASSQGANGQYF.

This clone came up once. The rearrangement joins TRBV4-1 to TRBJ2-5; D unresolved. This CDR3 region has 14 residues. V lost 5 bases and J lost 4, with 14 bases in between. Germline loops: CDR1 MGHRA, CDR2 YSYEKL. This CDR3 reads CASSATPPGETQYF. The CDR3 DNA is TGCGCCAGCAGCGCGACCCCCCCGGGAGAGACCCAGTACTTC.

V gene TRBV2 combines with J gene TRBJ2-2; 13 bases agree with TRBD2. Germline V gene sequence: CDR1 SNHLY, CDR2 FYNNEI. Trimming at V came to 8 bases and at J to 6 bases, leaving 12 bases not matched to a gene. The CDR3 is made up of 17 amino acids. The CDR3 loop is CASDYGLAGVGPGELFF. CDR3 nucleotides: TGTGCCAGCGACTACGGACTAGCGGGAGTTGGGCCCGGGGAGCTGTTTTTT.

Of note for this clone: One end of the junction varies from germline; a read error may be responsible. The V gene is TRBV28, the J gene TRBJ1-1, with no clear D. Germline V gives CDR1 MDHEN, CDR2 SYDVKM. The CDR3 extends over 14 amino acids. The CDR3 is CASSLRGRNIEAFF. CDR3 DNA sequence: TGTGCCAGCAGTTTACGGGGTCGGAACATTGAAGCTTTCTTT.

This clone was recorded a few times. V usage is TRBV5-1 and J usage is TRBJ1-2; D is ambiguous. The V end lost 0 bases, the J end lost 8 bases, and 14 bases lay between the germline ends. The CDR3 has 14 amino acids. Germline assignment: CDR1 SGHRS and CDR2 YFSETQ. CDR3 sequence: CASSLDGLAEGYTF. CDR3 DNA sequence: TGCGCCAGCAGCTTGGACGGCCTGGCGGAAGGCTACACCTTC.

The chain couples TRBV4-1 to TRBJ2-3; D unclear. This CDR3 is 15 amino acids long. Germline CDR1 reads MGHRA; CDR2 reads YSYEKL. V was pared by 2 bases and J by 0 bases, with 9 bases between. The CDR3: CASSQKADSTDTQYF. In DNA, the CDR3 is TGCGCCAGCAGCCAAAAAGCCGATAGCACAGATACGCAGTATTTT.

This clone was detected only once. The V gene is TRBV11-1, the J gene TRBJ2-1; TRBD1 agrees at 10 bases. Trimming at V came to 5 bases and at J to 10 bases, leaving 5 bases not matched to a gene. Germline V gives CDR1 SGHAT, CDR2 FQDESV (reference sequence). The CDR3 covers 13 residues. The CDR3 nucleotides are TGTGCCAGCAGCCCGACAGGGGGCGACGAGCAGTTCTTC. The encoded protein is CASSPTGGDEQFF.

This clone has just one count. The rearrangement joins TRBV30 to TRBJ2-3; TRBD1 might be the D (5 bases). Germline V gene lookup returns CDR1 GTSNPN and CDR2 SVGIG (reference sequence). V lost 0 bases and J lost 2, with 9 bases in between. CDR3 size: 14 residues. The CDR3 is CAWSVGDNTDTQYF. The CDR3 coding sequence is TGTGCCTGGAGTGTAGGGGATAACACAGATACGCAGTATTTT.

The rearrangement joins TRBV5-1 to TRBJ2-3; D not certain. The CDR3 totals 15 residues. The germline V gene encodes CDR1 SGHRS and CDR2 YFSETQ. The V end lost 2 bases, the J end lost 0 bases, and 10 bases lay between the germline ends. The CDR3 coding sequence is TGCGCCAGCAGCTTTGTGGGCGCCAGCACAGATACGCAGTATTTT. The encoded protein is CASSFVGASTDTQYF.

V gene TRBV30 combines with J gene TRBJ1-5; D is uncertain. The CDR3 extends over 14 amino acids. Germline V gives CDR1 GTSNPN, CDR2 SVGIG (reference sequence). V was pared by 3 bases and J by 2 bases, with 11 bases between. Written as DNA, the CDR3 is TGTGCCTGGAGCTTCGGCCAGGGCAATCAGCCCCAGCATTTT. Residues: CAWSFGQGNQPQHF.

The genes are TRBV7-9 and TRBJ2-1; TRBD1 matches at 7 bases. Germline-derived CDR1 and CDR2 are SEHNR and FQNEAQ (reference sequence). This CDR3 comprises 16 residues. V trimming: 0 bases; J trimming: 1 base; junction bases outside the gene matches: 3. The CDR3 DNA reads as TGTGCCAGCAGCTTAGCCCAGGGACAGTCCTACAATGAGCAGTTCTTC. This gives the protein CASSLAQGQSYNEQFF.

The chain recombines TRBV7-9 with TRBJ1-1, with D hard to call. This CDR3 spans 16 amino acids. Trimming pared 1 base from V and 3 bases from J, leaving 15 bases between. The germline V gene has CDR1 SEHNR and CDR2 FQNEAQ (reference sequence). CDR3: CASSLGWTPGDTEAFF. CDR3 nucleotide sequence: TGTGCCAGCAGCTTAGGATGGACTCCCGGGGACACTGAAGCTTTCTTT.

This chain connects TRBV14 to TRBJ2-1; 13 bases match TRBD2. V shed 1 base, J shed 7 bases, and the junction held 4 bases outside the gene matches. From germline, CDR1 is SGHDN and CDR2 FVKESK. CDR3 length: 16 amino acids. Written as DNA, the CDR3 is TGTGCCAGCAGCCAAGGGACTAGCGGGAGTATAAATGAGCAGTTCTTC. This encodes CASSQGTSGSINEQFF.

This clone was counted a single time. The chain is built from TRBV5-1 and TRBJ1-3; maybe TRBD1 (6 bases). This CDR3 region has 13 residues. CDR1 SGHRS and CDR2 YFSETQ come from the germline V gene. V lost 4 bases, J lost 4 bases, and 9 bases lay in between. The CDR3 spells CASSAGVGNTIYF. The CDR3 bases are TGCGCCAGCAGCGCAGGGGTGGGAAACACCATATATTTT.

The J gene is TRBJ2-2, the V gene TRBV3-1 (or the pseudogene TRBV3-2), with D perhaps TRBD2 (6 bases). The CDR3 is 13 residues long. Germline V gene data show CDR1 as LGHDT and CDR2 as YNNKEL (reference sequence). V was pared by 4 bases and J by 5 bases, with 8 bases between. CDR3 in DNA: TGTGCCAGCAGCCCCCGGGGGACCGGGGAGCTGTTTTTT. It is translated as CASSPRGTGELFF.

The chain employs TRBV5-4 and TRBJ2-5, with D possibly being TRBD1 (6 bases). V dropped 4 bases and J dropped 5 bases, with 24 bases sitting between them. The germline CDR1 and CDR2 sequences are SGHNT and YYREEE (reference sequence). The CDR3 is made up of 17 amino acids. This CDR3 is CASSLHPLGGPGETQYF. DNA for the CDR3: TGTGCCAGCAGCCTACACCCCCTTGGGGGCCCGGGGGAGACCCAGTACTTC.

This clone was observed a few times. This chain connects TRBV25-1 to TRBJ2-7; D is perhaps TRBD2 (6 bases). The V end was cut by 7 bases, the J end by 6 bases, with 13 bases between. CDR1 MGHDK and CDR2 SYGVNS come from the germline V gene. There are 12 residues in the CDR3. Here the CDR3 DNA reads TGTGCCAGCAACCCCCAGGGAGGCGAGCAGTACTTC. It codes for CASNPQGGEQYF.

This clone was found once. CDR3 in DNA: TGTGCCAGCGGAGACGGACTAGCGGGAGGATTAGGCTGGGAGCAGTACTTC. It specifies CASGDGLAGGLGWEQYF. The chain is built from TRBV7-9 and TRBJ2-7, with 14 nucleotides matching TRBD2. V was pared by 8 bases and J by 7 bases, with 16 bases of the junction left unmatched. This CDR3 contains 17 residues. CDR1 and CDR2 from the germline V gene are SEHNR and FQNEAQ (reference sequence).

This clone was recorded a few times. V and J are TRBV19 and TRBJ2-1; 8 positions match TRBD2. Germline V CDR1 and CDR2: LNHDA, SQIVND (reference sequence). This CDR3 has 15 amino acids. Trimming removed 4 bases from V and 3 bases from J; junction bases left unmatched: 5. The CDR3 reads CASSKEAGVYNEQFF. In nucleotides, the CDR3 is TGTGCCAGTAGTAAGGAAGCGGGAGTCTACAATGAGCAGTTCTTC.

J is TRBJ2-3 and V is TRBV5-1; 10 bases align to TRBD2. CDR3 length: 15 residues. Trimming removed 4 bases from V and 2 bases from J; junction bases left unmatched: 4. CDR1 and CDR2 from the germline V gene are SGHRS and YFSETQ. CDR3 loop: CASSVSGRHTDTQYF. The CDR3 nucleotides are TGCGCCAGCAGCGTTAGCGGGAGGCACACAGATACGCAGTATTTT.

This clone showed up just a few times. The rearrangement links TRBV20-1 to TRBJ2-1; 11 nucleotides align to TRBD2. CDR1 and CDR2 from the germline V gene are DFQATT and SNEGSKA (reference sequence). The CDR3 has 14 amino acids. After removal of 3 bases from V and 3 bases from J, the junction contained 1 base not matched to a gene. As DNA, the CDR3 is TGCAGTGCTAGTGGACTAGCGGGCTACAATGAGCAGTTCTTC. This gives the protein CSASGLAGYNEQFF.

The gene calls are TRBV5-4 and TRBJ2-2, with a weak D call TRBD2 (5 bases). CDR3 length: 13 amino acids. Per germline, CDR1 SGHNT and CDR2 YYREEE (reference sequence). Trimming removed 3 bases from V and 8 bases from J, with 11 bases in between. The CDR3, as DNA: TGTGCCAGCAGCTGGACTCTCGGGGGGGAGCTGTTTTTT. This translates into CASSWTLGGELFF.